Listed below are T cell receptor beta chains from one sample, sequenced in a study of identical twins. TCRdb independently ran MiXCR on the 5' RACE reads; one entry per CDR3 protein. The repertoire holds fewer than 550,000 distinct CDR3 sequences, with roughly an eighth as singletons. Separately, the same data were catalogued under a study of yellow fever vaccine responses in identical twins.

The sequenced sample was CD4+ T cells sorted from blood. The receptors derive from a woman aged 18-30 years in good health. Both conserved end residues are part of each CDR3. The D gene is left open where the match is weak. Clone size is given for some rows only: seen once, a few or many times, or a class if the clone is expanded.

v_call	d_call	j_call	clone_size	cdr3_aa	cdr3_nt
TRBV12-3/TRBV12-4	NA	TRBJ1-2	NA	CASSLATVEGYTF	TGTGCCAGCAGTTTAGCCACTGTTGAGGGCTACACCTTC
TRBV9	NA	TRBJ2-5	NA	CASSAGRQETQYF	TGTGCCAGCAGCGCCGGCCGGCAAGAGACCCAGTACTTC
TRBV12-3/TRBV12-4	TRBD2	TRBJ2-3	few	CASSLTSGSSDTQYF	TGTGCCAGCAGTTTAACTAGCGGGAGTTCAGATACGCAGTATTTT
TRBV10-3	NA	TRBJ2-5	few	CAAGTGLSKSETQYF	TGTGCCGCCGGAACGGGACTGTCTAAATCGGAGACCCAGTACTTC
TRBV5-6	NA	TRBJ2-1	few	CASSLGQGYGEQFF	TGTGCCAGCAGCTTGGGCCAGGGGTATGGGGAGCAGTTCTTC
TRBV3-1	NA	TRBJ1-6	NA	CASSQWQGESPLHF	TGTGCCAGCAGCCAATGGCAGGGTGAGTCACCCCTCCACTTT
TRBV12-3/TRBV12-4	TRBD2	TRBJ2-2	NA	CTICPQGLAGINTGELFF	TGTACCATCTGTCCCCAGGGACTAGCGGGGATAAACACCGGGGAGCTGTTTTTT
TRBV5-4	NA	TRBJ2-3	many	CASSLETGEMVPYRADTQYF	TGTGCCAGCAGCTTGGAAACGGGAGAAATGGTACCTTATCGGGCAGATACGCAGTATTTT
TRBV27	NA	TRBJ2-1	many	CASSLQGPNEQFF	TGTGCCAGCAGTTTACAGGGTCCCAATGAGCAGTTCTTC
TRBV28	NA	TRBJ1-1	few	CASGVLGGGTEAFF	TGTGCCAGCGGGGTACTTGGAGGGGGTACTGAAGCTTTCTTT
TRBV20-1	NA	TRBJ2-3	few	CSAQRGVGDTQYF	TGCAGTGCCCAGAGGGGGGTGGGAGATACGCAGTATTTT
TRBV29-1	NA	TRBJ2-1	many	CSADRDFIFSEQFF	TGCAGCGCAGATCGGGACTTTATTTTCAGTGAGCAGTTCTTC
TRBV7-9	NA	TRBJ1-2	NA	CASSLPPLLGGYTF	TGTGCCAGCAGCCTGCCCCCACTATTGGGAGGCTACACCTTC
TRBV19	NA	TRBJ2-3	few	CASSETQRTQYF	TGTGCCAGTAGTGAGACTCAGCGTACGCAGTATTTT
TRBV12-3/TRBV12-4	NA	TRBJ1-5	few	CASSLDLVQPQHF	TGTGCCAGCAGTCTCGACTTAGTTCAGCCCCAGCATTTT
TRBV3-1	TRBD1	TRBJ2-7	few	CASSQGQDRVSYEQYF	TGTGCCAGCAGCCAAGGTCAGGACAGGGTGTCCTACGAGCAGTACTTC
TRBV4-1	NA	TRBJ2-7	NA	CASSLTGTPYYEQYF	TGCGCCAGCAGCCTGACCGGGACCCCATACTACGAGCAGTACTTC
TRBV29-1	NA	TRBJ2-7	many	CSVEQGVEYF	TGCAGCGTTGAACAGGGCGTCGAGTACTTC
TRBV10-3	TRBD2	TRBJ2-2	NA	CAIREILAVNTGELFF	TGTGCCATCAGGGAGATACTAGCGGTAAACACCGGGGAGCTGTTTTTT
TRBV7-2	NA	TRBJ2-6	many	CASSLDAVGANVLTF	TGTGCCAGCAGCTTAGACGCGGTAGGGGCCAACGTCCTGACTTTC
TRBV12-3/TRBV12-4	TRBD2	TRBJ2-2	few	CASSLVAGGLAGELFF	TGTGCCAGCAGTTTAGTAGCGGGAGGACTGGCCGGGGAGCTGTTTTTT
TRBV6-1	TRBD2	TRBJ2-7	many	CASSETRGLAGDYYEQYF	TGTGCCAGCAGTGAAACGAGGGGACTAGCGGGGGACTACTACGAGCAGTACTTC
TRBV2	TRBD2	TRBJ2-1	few	CASSEPRGGYNEQFF	TGTGCCAGCAGCGAACCCCGGGGGGGATACAATGAGCAGTTCTTC
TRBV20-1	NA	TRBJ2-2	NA	CSATKGFGELFF	TGCAGTGCTACCAAGGGATTCGGGGAGCTGTTTTTT
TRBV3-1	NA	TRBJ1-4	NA	CASSHRAENEKLFF	TGTGCCAGCAGCCACCGCGCGGAGAATGAAAAACTGTTTTTT
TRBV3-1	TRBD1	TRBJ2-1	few	CASSQRDRGVDEQFF	TGTGCCAGCAGCCAACGGGACAGGGGGGTCGATGAGCAGTTCTTC
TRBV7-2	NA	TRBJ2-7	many	CASSLGRGSSYEQYF	TGTGCCAGCAGCTTAGGCAGGGGTAGCTCCTACGAGCAGTACTTC
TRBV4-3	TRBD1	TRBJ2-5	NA	CASSQEGQGSETQYF	TGCGCCAGCAGCCAAGAGGGACAGGGGTCAGAGACCCAGTACTTC
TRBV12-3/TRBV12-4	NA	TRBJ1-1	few	CASSPSGRKTNTEAFF	TGTGCCAGCAGTCCTTCGGGACGGAAGACAAACACTGAAGCTTTCTTT
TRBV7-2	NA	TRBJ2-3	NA	CASSPRQKTTDTQYF	TGTGCCAGCAGCCCGCGACAGAAAACCACAGATACGCAGTATTTT
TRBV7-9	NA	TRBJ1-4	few	CASSLATNEKLFF	TGTGCCAGCAGCCTTGCAACTAATGAAAAACTGTTTTTT
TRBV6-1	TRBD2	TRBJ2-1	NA	CASIGAGGLDEQFF	TGTGCCAGCATCGGAGCGGGGGGTCTGGATGAGCAGTTCTTC
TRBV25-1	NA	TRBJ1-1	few	CASSPSRGYTEAFF	TGTGCCAGCAGTCCCTCGAGGGGCTACACTGAAGCTTTCTTT
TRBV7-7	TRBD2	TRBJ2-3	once	CASSLARGLGTDTQYF	TGTGCTAGCAGCTTAGCGAGGGGACTAGGGACAGATACGCAGTATTTT
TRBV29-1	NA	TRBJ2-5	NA	CSVDPGQTQYF	TGCAGCGTTGACCCTGGGCAGACCCAGTACTTC
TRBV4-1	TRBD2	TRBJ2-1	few	CASSQGGRKNNEQFF	TGCGCCAGCAGCCAAGGCGGGAGGAAGAACAATGAGCAGTTCTTC
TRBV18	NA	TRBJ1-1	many	CASSPLGQNTEAFF	TGTGCCAGCTCACCCTTAGGGCAGAACACTGAAGCTTTCTTT
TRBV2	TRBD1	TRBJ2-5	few	CASTKNRGGETQYF	TGTGCCAGCACCAAGAACAGGGGTGGTGAGACCCAGTACTTC
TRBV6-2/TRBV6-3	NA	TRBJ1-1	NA	CASSLQGGGGSTEAFF	TGTGCCAGCAGTCTACAGGGTGGTGGTGGGAGCACTGAAGCTTTCTTT
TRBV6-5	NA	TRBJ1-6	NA	CASSYFALSGDGNSPLHF	TGTGCCAGCAGTTACTTTGCGCTATCAGGGGACGGTAATTCACCCCTCCACTTT
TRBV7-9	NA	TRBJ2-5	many	CASSLGTVQETQYF	TGTGCCAGCAGCTTGGGGACGGTCCAAGAGACCCAGTACTTC
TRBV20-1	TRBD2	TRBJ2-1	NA	CSARGLAGNNEQFF	TGCAGTGCGCGAGGGCTAGCGGGCAACAATGAGCAGTTCTTC
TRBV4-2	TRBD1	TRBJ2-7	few	CASSQYRYRGLSSYEQYF	TGTGCCAGCAGCCAATACCGCTACAGGGGGCTAAGCTCCTACGAGCAGTACTTC
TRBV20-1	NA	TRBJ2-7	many	CSAQSGTGLEQYF	TGCAGTGCCCAGAGCGGGACAGGTCTCGAGCAGTACTTC
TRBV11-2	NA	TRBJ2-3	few	CASSQIPSTDTQYF	TGTGCCAGCAGCCAAATTCCTAGCACAGATACGCAGTATTTT
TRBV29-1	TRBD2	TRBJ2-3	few	CSAGGGVRDTQYF	TGCAGCGCTGGGGGGGGGGTTCGAGATACGCAGTATTTT
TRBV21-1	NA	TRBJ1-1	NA	CASSKVRESSESNTDEAFF	TGTGCCAGCAGCAAAGTCAGGGAAAGCTCCGAATCGAACACTGACGAAGCTTTCTTT
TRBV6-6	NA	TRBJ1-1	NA	CASILGEGTEAFF	TGTGCCAGCATCCTTGGGGAAGGCACTGAAGCTTTCTTT
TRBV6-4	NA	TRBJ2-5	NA	CASRAVEKTFLQETQYF	TGTGCCAGCAGAGCCGTGGAGAAAACCTTCCTTCAAGAGACCCAGTACTTC
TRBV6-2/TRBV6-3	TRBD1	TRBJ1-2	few	CASKGQGSGYTF	TGTGCCAGCAAGGGACAGGGAAGCGGCTACACCTTC
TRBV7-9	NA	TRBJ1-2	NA	CASSLEGGGYTF	TGTGCCAGCAGCTTGGAGGGCGGTGGCTACACCTTC